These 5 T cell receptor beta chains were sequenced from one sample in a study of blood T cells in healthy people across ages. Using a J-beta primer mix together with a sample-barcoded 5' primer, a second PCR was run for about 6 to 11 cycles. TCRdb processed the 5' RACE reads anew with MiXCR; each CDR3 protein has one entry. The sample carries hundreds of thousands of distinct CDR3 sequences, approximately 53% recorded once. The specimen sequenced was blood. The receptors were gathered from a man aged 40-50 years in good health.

The CDR3 DNA reads TGTGCCAGCAGCCCCCGGGGGGGACTAGCGGGAGACGAGCAGTACTTC. Translated, it gives CASSPRGGLAGDEQYF. This sequence joins TRBV7-2 and TRBJ2-7, with 14 bases that match TRBD2. The CDR3 has 16 amino acids. The germline CDR1 and CDR2 sequences are SGHTA and FQGNSA. V lost 5 bases to trimming and J lost 5 bases; unmatched junction nucleotides: 8.

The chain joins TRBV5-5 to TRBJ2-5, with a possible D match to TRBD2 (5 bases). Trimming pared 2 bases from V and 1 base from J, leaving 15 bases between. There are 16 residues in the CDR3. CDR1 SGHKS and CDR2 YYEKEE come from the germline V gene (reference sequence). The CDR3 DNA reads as TGTGCCAGCAGCTTCATTGTCGCGGAGGCCCAAGAGACCCAGTACTTC. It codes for CASSFIVAEAQETQYF.

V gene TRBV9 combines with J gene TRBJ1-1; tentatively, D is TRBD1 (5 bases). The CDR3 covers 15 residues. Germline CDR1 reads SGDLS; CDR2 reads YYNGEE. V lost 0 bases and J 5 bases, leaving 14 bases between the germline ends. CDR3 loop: CASSVDVEWGTEAFF. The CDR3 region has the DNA TGTGCCAGCAGCGTAGATGTGGAATGGGGGACTGAAGCTTTCTTT. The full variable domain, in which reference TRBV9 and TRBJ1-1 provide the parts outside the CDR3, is DSGVTQTPKHLITATGQRVTLRCSPRSGDLSVYWYQQSLDQGLQFLIQYYNGEERAKGNILERFSAQQFPDLHSELNLSSLELGDSALYFCASSVDVEWGTEAFFGQGTRLTVV.

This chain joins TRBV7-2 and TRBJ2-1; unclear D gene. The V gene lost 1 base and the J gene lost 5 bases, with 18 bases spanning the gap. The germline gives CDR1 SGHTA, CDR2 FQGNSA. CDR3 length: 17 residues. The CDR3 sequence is CASSLEFLGRSHNEQFF. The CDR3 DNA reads TGTGCCAGCAGCTTAGAGTTCTTAGGCCGTTCACACAATGAGCAGTTCTTC.

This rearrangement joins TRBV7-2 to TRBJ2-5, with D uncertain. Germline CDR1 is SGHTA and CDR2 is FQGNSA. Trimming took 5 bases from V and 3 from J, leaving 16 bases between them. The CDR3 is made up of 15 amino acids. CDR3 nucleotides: TGTGCCAGCAGCCCGCGGAGACCACAAAAAGAGACCCAGTACTTC. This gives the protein CASSPRRPQKETQYF.